The 8 T cell receptor beta chains in this list originate from one sample, sequenced in a study of blood T cells in healthy people across ages. Sample-barcoded 5' priming and a J-beta primer mix drove a second PCR of roughly 6 to 12 cycles. TCRdb processed the 5' RACE reads anew with MiXCR; each CDR3 protein has one entry. The sample records approximately 960,000 distinct CDR3 sequences, 25% to 35% being singletons. These data are also associated with another study on T cells of mothers and their children.

Sequencing was performed on blood. Source of these receptors: a middle-aged woman in good health.

CDR3 nucleotide sequence: TGCAGTGCTAGAGATCTCCTGCTGTTCGACGGCACAGATACGCAGTATTTT. Protein sequence: CSARDLLLFDGTDTQYF. The J gene is TRBJ2-3, the V gene TRBV20-1, with D unclear. Trimming took 0 bases from V and 1 from J, leaving 17 bases between them. CDR3 length: 17 residues. Germline CDR1 DFQATT, CDR2 SNEGSKA (reference sequence).

This clonotype was detected a few times. Just one base apart from a much larger clone, this may be a read error. The genes are TRBV5-1 and TRBJ2-4; 10 bases align to TRBD2. V dropped 0 bases and J dropped 13; count of bases not matched to a gene: 13. The CDR3 runs to 16 residues. The V gene's germline CDR1 is SGHRS and CDR2 YFSETQ. The CDR3 here is CASSLDLAGGIHEQYF. CDR3 nucleotide sequence: TGCGCCAGCAGCTTGGATTTAGCGGGGGGAATTCATGAGCAGTACTTC.

This clonotype was recorded a few times. This sequence joins TRBV27 and TRBJ2-7; 11 bases align to TRBD1. CDR1 and CDR2 from the germline V gene are MNHEY and SMNVEV (reference sequence). The CDR3 extends over 15 amino acids. Trimming cost V 4 bases and J 6 bases; bases outside gene matches: 8. The CDR3 nucleotides are TGTGCCAGCAGTTCCCGGACAGGGGGCTATGGCGAGCAGTACTTC. Protein sequence: CASSSRTGGYGEQYF.

This clonotype has only a few counts. The chain has TRBV28 and TRBJ2-5, with a tentative D call TRBD2 (6 bases). The V gene's germline CDR1 is MDHEN and CDR2 SYDVKM. V was trimmed by 5 bases and J by 9 bases, leaving 7 bases between them. This CDR3 is 10 amino acids long. Here the CDR3 reads CASSRRAQYF. In nucleotides, the CDR3 is TGTGCCAGCAGTAGGAGGGCCCAGTACTTC.

The chain combines TRBV3-1 with TRBJ2-1; 8 nucleotides match TRBD2. Germline trimming cut 0 bases from V and 3 bases from J; bases unmatched to any gene: 7. CDR3 length: 17 amino acids. Germline V gene sequence: CDR1 LGHDT, CDR2 YNNKEL (reference sequence). The DNA for the CDR3 is TGTGCCAGCAGCCAAGATTACGGGGGGGGCCTCTACAATGAGCAGTTCTTC. Translation gives CASSQDYGGGLYNEQFF.

Only a few counts were recorded for this clonotype. This chain uses TRBV7-8 with TRBJ1-2; D remains ambiguous. V lost 5 bases and J lost 2, with 15 bases in between. CDR1 is SGHVS and CDR2 is FQNEAQ in the germline V gene. This CDR3 comprises 15 residues. The CDR3 DNA is TGTGCCAGCAGCCCCGCGTCGGCACCGAACTATGGCTACACCTTC. Protein sequence: CASSPASAPNYGYTF.

This clonotype was seen more than once but under ten times. The junction does not match germline at one end; this may be a read error. This chain joins TRBV5-1 and TRBJ1-2; D is undetermined. Germline lookup yields CDR1 SGHRS and CDR2 YFSETQ. This CDR3 region has 15 residues. The CDR3 sequence: CASGLDLSRYYGYTF. DNA of the CDR3: TGCGCCAGCGGCTTGGATCTCAGCCGGTACTATGGCTACACCTTC.

This clonotype has a handful of counts. V usage is TRBV4-2 and J usage is TRBJ2-7; 9 nucleotides match TRBD1. J was trimmed by 0 bases and V by 5 bases; bases with no gene match: 8. There are 16 residues in the CDR3. Germline V gene lookup returns CDR1 LGHNA and CDR2 YNFKEQ. CDR3 DNA sequence: TGTGCCAGCAGCATCCCGGGACAGGGCTCCTCCTACGAGCAGTACTTC. It specifies CASSIPGQGSSYEQYF.